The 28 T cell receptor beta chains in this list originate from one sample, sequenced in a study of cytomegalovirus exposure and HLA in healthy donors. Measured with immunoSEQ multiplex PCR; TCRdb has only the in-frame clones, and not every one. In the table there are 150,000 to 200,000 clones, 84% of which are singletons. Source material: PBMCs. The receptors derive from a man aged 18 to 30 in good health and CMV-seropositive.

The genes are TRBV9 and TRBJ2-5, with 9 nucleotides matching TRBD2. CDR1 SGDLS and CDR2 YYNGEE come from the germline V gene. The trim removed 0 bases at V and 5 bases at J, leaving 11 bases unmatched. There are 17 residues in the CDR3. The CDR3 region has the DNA TGTGCCAGCAGCGTAGGCCCAAGCGGGAGGAGGTGGGAGACCCAGTACTTC. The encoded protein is CASSVGPSGRRWETQYF.

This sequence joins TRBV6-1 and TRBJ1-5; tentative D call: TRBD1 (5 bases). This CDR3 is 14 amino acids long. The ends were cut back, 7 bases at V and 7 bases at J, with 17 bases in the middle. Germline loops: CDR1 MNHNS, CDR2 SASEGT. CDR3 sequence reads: CASTQGPLEQPQHF. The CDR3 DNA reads TGTGCCAGCACTCAGGGTCCTTTGGAACAGCCCCAGCATTTT.

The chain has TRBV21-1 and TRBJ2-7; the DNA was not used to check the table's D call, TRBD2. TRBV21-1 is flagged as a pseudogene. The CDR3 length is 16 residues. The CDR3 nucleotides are TGTGCCAGCAGCAAAGAGAGAAAGTACCCCTCCTACGAGCAGTACTTC. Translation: CASSKERKYPSYEQYF.

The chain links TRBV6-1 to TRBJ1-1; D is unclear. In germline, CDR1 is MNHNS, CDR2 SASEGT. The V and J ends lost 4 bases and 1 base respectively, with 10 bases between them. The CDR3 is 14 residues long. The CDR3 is CASSAQVPNTEAFF. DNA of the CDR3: TGTGCCAGCAGTGCCCAGGTGCCGAACACTGAAGCTTTCTTT.

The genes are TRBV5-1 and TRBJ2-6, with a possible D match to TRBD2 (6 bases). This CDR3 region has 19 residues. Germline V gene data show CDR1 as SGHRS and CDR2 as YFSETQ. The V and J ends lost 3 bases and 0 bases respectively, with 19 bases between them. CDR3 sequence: CASSWGFGRDGSGANVLTF. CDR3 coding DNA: TGCGCCAGCAGCTGGGGGTTTGGGCGGGACGGCTCTGGGGCCAACGTCCTGACTTTC. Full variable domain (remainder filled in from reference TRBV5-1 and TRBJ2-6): KAGVTQTPRYLIKTRGQQVTLSCSPISGHRSVSWYQQTPGQGLQFLFEYFSETQRNKGNFPGRFSGRQFSNSRSEMNVSTLELGDSALYLCASSWGFGRDGSGANVLTFGAGSRLTVL.

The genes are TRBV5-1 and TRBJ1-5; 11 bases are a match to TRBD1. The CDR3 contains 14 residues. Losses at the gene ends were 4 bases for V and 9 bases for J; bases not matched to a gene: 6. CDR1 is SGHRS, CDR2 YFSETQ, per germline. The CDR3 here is CASSPGTGGLPQHF. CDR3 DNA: TGCGCCAGCAGCCCCGGGACAGGGGGTTTGCCCCAGCATTTT.

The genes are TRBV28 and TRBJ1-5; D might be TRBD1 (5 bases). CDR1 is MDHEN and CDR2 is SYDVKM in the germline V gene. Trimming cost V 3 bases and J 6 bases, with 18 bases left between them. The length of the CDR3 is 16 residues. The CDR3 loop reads CASSLGGGQGGQPQHF. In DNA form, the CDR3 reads TGTGCCAGCAGTTTGGGGGGAGGGCAGGGAGGTCAGCCCCAGCATTTT.

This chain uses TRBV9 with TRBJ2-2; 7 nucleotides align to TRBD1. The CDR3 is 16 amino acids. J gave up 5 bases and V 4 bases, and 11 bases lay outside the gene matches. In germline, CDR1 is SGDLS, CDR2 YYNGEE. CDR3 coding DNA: TGTGCCAGCAGCCCGTCCGGGACAGTTGGGACCGGGGAGCTGTTTTTT. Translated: CASSPSGTVGTGELFF. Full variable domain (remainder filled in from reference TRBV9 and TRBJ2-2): DSGVTQTPKHLITATGQRVTLRCSPRSGDLSVYWYQQSLDQGLQFLIQYYNGEERAKGNILERFSAQQFPDLHSELNLSSLELGDSALYFCASSPSGTVGTGELFFGEGSRLTVL.

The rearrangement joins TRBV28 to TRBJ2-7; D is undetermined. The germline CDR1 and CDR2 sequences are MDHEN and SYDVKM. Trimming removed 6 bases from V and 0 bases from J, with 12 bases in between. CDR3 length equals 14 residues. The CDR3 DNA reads TGTGCCAGCAGCCCCTCCATGAGCTCCTACGAGCAGTACTTC. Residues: CASSPSMSSYEQYF.

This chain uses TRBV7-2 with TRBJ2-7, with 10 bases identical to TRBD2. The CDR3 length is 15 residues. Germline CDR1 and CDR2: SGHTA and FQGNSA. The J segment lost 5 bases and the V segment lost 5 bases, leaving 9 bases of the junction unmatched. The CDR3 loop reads CASSRPGLASHEQYF. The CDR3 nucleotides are TGTGCCAGCAGCCGCCCGGGACTAGCGTCCCACGAGCAGTACTTC.

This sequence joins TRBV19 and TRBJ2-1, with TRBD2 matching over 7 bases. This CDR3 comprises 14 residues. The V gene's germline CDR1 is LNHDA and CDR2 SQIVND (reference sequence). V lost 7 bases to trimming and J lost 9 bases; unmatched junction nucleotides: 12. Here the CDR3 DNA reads TGTGCCAGTAACTCGGGGGGAGGGCGGGGTGAGCAGTTCTTC. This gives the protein CASNSGGGRGEQFF.

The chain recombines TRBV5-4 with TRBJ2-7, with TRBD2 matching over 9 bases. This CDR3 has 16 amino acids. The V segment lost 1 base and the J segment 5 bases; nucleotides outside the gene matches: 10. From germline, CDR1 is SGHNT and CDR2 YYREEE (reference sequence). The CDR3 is CASSLWGAGGSDEQYF. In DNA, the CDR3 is TGTGCCAGCAGCTTGTGGGGAGCGGGAGGCTCAGACGAGCAGTACTTC.

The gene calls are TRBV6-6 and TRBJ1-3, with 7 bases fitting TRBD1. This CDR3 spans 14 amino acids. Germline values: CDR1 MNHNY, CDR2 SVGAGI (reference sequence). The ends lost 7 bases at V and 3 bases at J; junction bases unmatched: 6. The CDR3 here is CASKSRGLGNTIYF. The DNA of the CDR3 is TGTGCCAGCAAATCGAGGGGGCTTGGAAACACCATATATTTT.

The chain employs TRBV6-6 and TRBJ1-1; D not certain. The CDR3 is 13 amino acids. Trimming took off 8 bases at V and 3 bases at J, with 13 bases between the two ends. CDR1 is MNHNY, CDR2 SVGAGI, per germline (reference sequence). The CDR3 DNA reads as TGTGCCAGCGAGCGCGAAAGAGACACTGAAGCTTTCTTT. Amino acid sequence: CASERERDTEAFF.

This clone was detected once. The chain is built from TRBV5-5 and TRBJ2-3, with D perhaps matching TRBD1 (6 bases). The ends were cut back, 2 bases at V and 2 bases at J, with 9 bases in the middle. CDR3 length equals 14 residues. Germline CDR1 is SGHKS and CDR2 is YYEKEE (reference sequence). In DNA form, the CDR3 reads TGTGCCAGCAGCTTCGGACAGACCACAGATACGCAGTATTTT. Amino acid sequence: CASSFGQTTDTQYF.

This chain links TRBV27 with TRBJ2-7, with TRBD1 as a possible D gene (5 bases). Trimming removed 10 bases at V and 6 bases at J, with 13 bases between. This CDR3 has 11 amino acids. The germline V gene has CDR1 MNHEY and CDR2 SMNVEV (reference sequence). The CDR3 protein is CATKRGSEQYF. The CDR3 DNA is TGTGCCACTAAAAGGGGATCCGAGCAGTACTTC.

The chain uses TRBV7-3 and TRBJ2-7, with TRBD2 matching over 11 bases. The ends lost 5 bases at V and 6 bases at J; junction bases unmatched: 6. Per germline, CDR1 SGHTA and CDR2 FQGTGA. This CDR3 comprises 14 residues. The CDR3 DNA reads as TGTGCCAGCAGCGAACTAGCGGGAGTGAGCGAGCAGTACTTC. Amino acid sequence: CASSELAGVSEQYF.

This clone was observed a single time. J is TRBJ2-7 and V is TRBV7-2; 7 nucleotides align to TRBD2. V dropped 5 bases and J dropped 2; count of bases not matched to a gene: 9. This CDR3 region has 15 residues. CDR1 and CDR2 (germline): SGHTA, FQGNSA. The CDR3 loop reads CASSPTSGDPYEQYF. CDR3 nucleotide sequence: TGTGCCAGCAGCCCAACCAGCGGGGACCCCTACGAGCAGTACTTC.

CDR3 nucleotides: TGCAGCGCTGTGACCGGGACAGGGGGTCGACAGCCCCAGCATTTT. It encodes CSAVTGTGGRQPQHF. V and J are TRBV29-1 and TRBJ1-5, with 11 nucleotides matching TRBD1. This CDR3 contains 15 residues. Per the germline V gene, CDR1 is SQVTM and CDR2 is ANQGSEA. The V and J ends lost 7 bases and 7 bases, in that order; junction bases with no gene match: 12.

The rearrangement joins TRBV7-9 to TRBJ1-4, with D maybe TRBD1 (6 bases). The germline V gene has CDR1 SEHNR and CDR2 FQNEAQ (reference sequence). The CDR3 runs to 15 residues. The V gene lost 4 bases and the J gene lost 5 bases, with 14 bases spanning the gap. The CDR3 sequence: CASSSGDKLNEKLFF. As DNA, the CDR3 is TGTGCCAGCAGCTCAGGGGATAAGCTAAATGAAAAACTGTTTTTT.

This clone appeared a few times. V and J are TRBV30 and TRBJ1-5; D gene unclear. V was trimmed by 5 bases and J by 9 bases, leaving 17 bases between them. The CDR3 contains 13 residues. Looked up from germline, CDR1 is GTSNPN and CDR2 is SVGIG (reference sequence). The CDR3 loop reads CAWQLAGRGPQHF. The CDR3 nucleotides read TGTGCCTGGCAATTGGCGGGTAGAGGGCCCCAGCATTTT.

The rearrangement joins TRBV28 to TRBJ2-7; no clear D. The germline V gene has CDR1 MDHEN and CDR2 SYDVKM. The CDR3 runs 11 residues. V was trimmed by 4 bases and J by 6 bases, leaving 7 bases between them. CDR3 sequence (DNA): TGTGCCAGCAGTTGGAGTTTCGAGCAGTACTTC. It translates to CASSWSFEQYF. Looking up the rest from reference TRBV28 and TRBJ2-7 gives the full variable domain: DVKVTQSSRYLVKRTGEKVFLECVQDMDHENMFWYRQDPGLGLRLIYFSYDVKMKEKGDIPEGYSVSREKKERFSLILESASTNQTSMYLCASSWSFEQYFGPGTRLTVT.

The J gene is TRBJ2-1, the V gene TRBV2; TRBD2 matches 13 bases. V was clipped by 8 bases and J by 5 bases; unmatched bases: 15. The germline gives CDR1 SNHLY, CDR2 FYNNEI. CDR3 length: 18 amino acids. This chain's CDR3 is CASQRGPSGLAGDNEQFF. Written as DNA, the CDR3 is TGTGCCAGCCAGCGGGGGCCCTCCGGACTAGCGGGAGACAATGAGCAGTTCTTC.

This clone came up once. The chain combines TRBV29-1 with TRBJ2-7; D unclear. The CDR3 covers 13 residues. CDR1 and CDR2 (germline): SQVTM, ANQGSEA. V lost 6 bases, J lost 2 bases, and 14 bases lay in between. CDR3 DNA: TGCAGCGTCCTCCTAGACCGAGCCTACGAGCAGTACTTC. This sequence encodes CSVLLDRAYEQYF.

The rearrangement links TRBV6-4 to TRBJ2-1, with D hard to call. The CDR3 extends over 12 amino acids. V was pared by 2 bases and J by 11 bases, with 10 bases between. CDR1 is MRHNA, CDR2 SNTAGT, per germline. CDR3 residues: CASSDPEDQQFF. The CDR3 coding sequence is TGTGCCAGCAGTGACCCCGAGGATCAGCAGTTCTTC.

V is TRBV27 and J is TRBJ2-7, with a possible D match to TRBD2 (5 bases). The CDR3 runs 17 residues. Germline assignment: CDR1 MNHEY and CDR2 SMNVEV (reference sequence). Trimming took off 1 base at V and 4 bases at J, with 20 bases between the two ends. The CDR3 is CASSLYGTTGKKYEQYF. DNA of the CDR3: TGTGCCAGCAGTTTATATGGAACTACCGGGAAGAAATACGAGCAGTACTTC.

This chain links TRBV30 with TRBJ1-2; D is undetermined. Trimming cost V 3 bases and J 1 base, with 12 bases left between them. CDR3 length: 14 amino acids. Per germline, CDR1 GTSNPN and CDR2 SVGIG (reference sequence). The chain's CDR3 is CAWSAAGINYGYTF. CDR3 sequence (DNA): TGTGCCTGGAGCGCCGCCGGGATTAACTATGGCTACACCTTC.

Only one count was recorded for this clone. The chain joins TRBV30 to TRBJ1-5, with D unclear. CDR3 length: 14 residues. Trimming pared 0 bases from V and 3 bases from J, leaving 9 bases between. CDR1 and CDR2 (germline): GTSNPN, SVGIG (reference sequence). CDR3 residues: CAWSVGLINQPQHF. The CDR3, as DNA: TGTGCCTGGAGTGTAGGACTTATCAATCAGCCCCAGCATTTT.